Below, one TCR beta chain is given with its context. Its antigen is as yet unknown. The entry originates in a study of identifying expanded T cells in peripheral blood. The germline gives CDR1 KGHSH, CDR2 LQKENI. The CDR3 sequence is 18 residues long. V was trimmed by 2 bases and J by 0 bases, leaving 19 bases between them. Notes on the study in general: Differentially abundant clones: around 1.2 between replicates, 16.4 at about two weeks, less than 20 at four.

Only in-frame clones appear in the TCRdb table, and some are missing; sequencing was by immunoSEQ multiplex PCR. The table lists 100,000 to 150,000 clones, around four fifths of them singletons. The chain carries TRBV18 and TRBJ1-2, with D tentatively TRBD1 (5 bases). What was sequenced was blood. The TCR was taken from a person between 18 and 70 years old in good health. The CDR3 DNA reads TGTGCCAGCTCACCAATTGCCCACGTCGGGGCGGCTAACTATGGCTACACCTTC. This translates into CASSPIAHVGAANYGYTF.